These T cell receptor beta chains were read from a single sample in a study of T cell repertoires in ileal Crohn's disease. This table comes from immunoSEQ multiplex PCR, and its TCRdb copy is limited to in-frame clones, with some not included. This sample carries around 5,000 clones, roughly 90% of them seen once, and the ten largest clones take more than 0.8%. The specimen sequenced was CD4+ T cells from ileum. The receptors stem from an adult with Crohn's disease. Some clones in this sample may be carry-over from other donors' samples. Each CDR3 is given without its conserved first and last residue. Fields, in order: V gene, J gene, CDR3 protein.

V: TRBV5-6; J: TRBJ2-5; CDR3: ASSLGRDRGETQY
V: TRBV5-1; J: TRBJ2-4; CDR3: ASSLGQGGNIQY
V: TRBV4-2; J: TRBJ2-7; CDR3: ASSQALAGGSIEQY
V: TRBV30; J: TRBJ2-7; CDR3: AWGHGTGTGGHEQY
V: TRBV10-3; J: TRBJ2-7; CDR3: AISPLPDEQY
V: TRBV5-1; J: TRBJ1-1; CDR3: ASSLSGGRTEAF
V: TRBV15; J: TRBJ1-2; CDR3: ATNKDRGNYGYT
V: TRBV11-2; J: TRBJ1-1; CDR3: ASSLGGVTEAF
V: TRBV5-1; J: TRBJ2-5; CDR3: ASSLQASQETQY
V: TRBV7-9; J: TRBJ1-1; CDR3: ASSLTRDSAAF
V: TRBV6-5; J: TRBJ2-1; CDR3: ASSYRGTGGENEQF
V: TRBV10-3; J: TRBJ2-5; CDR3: AISESTSGEETQY
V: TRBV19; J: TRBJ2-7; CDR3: ASSISGAGSYEQY
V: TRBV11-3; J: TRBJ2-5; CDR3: ASSLGGGLAKRETQY
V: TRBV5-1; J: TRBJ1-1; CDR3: ASSWAGRPTEAF